These T cell receptor beta chains were read from a single sample in a study of T cells expressing NK-cell markers. TCRdb re-analyzed the 5' RACE reads; it lists each CDR3 protein once, without DNA. This sample carries 130,000 to 150,000 distinct CDR3 sequences, with 12% going to the ten biggest clones. The source material was blood T cells: a sorted CD56 or NKG2C T cell subset, CD4+ or CD8+ T cells, or bulk PBMC T cells (not recorded which). The receptors come from a young man in good health. The CDR3 runs from the conserved cysteine through the conserved F or W.

j_call	v_call	cdr3_length	cdr3_aa
TRBJ2-5	TRBV2	12	CASSEIGGARYF
TRBJ2-2	TRBV7-8	11	CASSLDFELFF
TRBJ2-7	TRBV29-1	17	CSVTPSASGMGSYEQYF
TRBJ2-1	TRBV11-2	15	CASSRLAGPYNEQFF
TRBJ2-2	TRBV3-1	19	CASSQGTTTVLPNTGELFF
TRBJ1-3	TRBV12-3/TRBV12-4	16	CASRPNRVLPGNTIYF
TRBJ2-1	TRBV24-1	16	CATSEAGDYQYNEQFF
TRBJ2-7	TRBV6-1	13	CASSSGSGYEQYF
TRBJ2-1	TRBV20-1	11	CSAARSDEQFF
TRBJ2-5	TRBV7-9	14	CASSPHTDQETQYF
TRBJ2-7	TRBV4-3	14	CASSQDINPGEQYF
TRBJ1-6	TRBV4-2	16	CASSQVSGTGASPLHF
TRBJ2-5	TRBV18	15	CASSPPSSGVETQYF
TRBJ2-2	TRBV14	15	CASSQEAVYTGELFF
TRBJ2-7	TRBV7-8	14	CASSQTVRDREQYF
TRBJ2-3	TRBV30	16	CAWSSKREVNTDTQYF
TRBJ2-3	TRBV20-1	15	CSATLAGGSTDTQYF
TRBJ2-7	TRBV29-1	15	CSVEKRDRSSYEQYF
TRBJ2-1	TRBV6-1	13	CASSRLAGAEQFF
TRBJ2-7	TRBV10-3	12	CAIGYGNYEQYF
TRBJ1-1	TRBV12-3/TRBV12-4	13	CASSLAWGAKAFF
TRBJ1-1	TRBV5-4	14	CASSLAGPNTEAFF
TRBJ2-1	TRBV24-1	16	CATSDGTFYSYNEQFF
TRBJ2-2	TRBV4-3	18	CASSQAWLAGRNTGELFF
TRBJ2-1	TRBV20-1	15	CSAQRGLAGNNEQFF
TRBJ2-3	TRBV6-2/TRBV6-3	15	CASSYTSGSTDTQYF
TRBJ2-3	TRBV12-5	15	CASGLVKVSTDTQYF
TRBJ2-5	TRBV7-2	15	CASSLSGSGLETQYF
TRBJ2-3	TRBV2	20	CASSEIPPVRGSPVTDTQYF
TRBJ2-3	TRBV7-9	16	CASSSMTDSSTDTQYF
TRBJ2-1	TRBV27	13	CASMRYGNNEQFF
TRBJ1-1	TRBV6-5	14	CASSYSSGTDEAFF
TRBJ1-2	TRBV12-3/TRBV12-4	16	CASSSLEDRDIYGYTF
TRBJ1-4	TRBV15	12	CATSQENEKLFF
TRBJ2-1	TRBV3-1	18	CASSPRIRSEIINDEQFF
TRBJ2-7	TRBV27	15	CASSPSPGLGGKQYF
TRBJ2-1	TRBV12-3/TRBV12-4	12	CASGPLGDFVFF
TRBJ2-2	TRBV5-1	18	CASSLVGSGTVDTGELFF
TRBJ1-1	TRBV7-9	14	CASNDYAMNTEAFF
TRBJ1-1	TRBV28	13	CASSFRSPTEAFF
TRBJ2-7	TRBV20-1	18	CSASLIGTSGGTLYEQYF
TRBJ2-1	TRBV14	14	CASSQYRGYNEQFF
TRBJ2-7	TRBV23-1	14	CASSQTDRVYEQYF
TRBJ2-5	TRBV27	16	CASSLLGGADKETQYF
TRBJ2-7	TRBV13	14	CASSDGQGAYEQYF